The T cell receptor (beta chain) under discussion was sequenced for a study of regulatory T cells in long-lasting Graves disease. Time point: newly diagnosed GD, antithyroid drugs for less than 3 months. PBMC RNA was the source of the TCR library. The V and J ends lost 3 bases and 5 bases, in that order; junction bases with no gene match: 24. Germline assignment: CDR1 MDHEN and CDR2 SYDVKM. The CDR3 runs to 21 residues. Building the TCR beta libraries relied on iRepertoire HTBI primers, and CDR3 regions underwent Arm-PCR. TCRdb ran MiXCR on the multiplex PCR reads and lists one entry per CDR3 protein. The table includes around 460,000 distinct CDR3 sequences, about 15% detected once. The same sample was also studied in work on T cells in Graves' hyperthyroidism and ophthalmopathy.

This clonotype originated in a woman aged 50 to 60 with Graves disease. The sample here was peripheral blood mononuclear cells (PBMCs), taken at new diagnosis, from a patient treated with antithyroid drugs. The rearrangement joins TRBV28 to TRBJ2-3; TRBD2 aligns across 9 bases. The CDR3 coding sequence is TGTGCCAGCAGTTTTAACCCCTGGAGCAGGGGAATAGCGGGAGCGGGAGATACGCAGTATTTT. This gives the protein CASSFNPWSRGIAGAGDTQYF.